One and the same sample provided the 30 T cell receptor beta chains below, sequenced in a study of early T cells in non-severe SARS-CoV-2 infection. TCRdb reanalysed the 5' RACE reads using MiXCR and keeps one entry per CDR3 protein. The sample records around 58,000 distinct CDR3 sequences, roughly 7.6% being singletons. This specimen consisted of whole blood, obtained at baseline. These receptors were obtained from an adult who was a healthcare worker with PCR-confirmed SARS-CoV-2 infection or an uninfected control (not recorded which).

This clonotype was found a few times. This rearrangement joins TRBV7-8 to TRBJ2-5; 10 positions agree with TRBD1. The CDR3 length is 14 residues. The V gene's germline CDR1 is SGHVS and CDR2 FQNEAQ. V was pared by 4 bases and J by 7 bases, with 6 bases of the junction left unmatched. The DNA for the CDR3 is TGTGCCAGCAGCTACAGGGACAGGGGTAGGACCCAGTACTTC. Translation: CASSYRDRGRTQYF.

This chain links TRBV20-1 with TRBJ2-7, with a possible D match to TRBD2 (6 bases). V lost 3 bases and J 2 bases, leaving 14 bases between the germline ends. Germline CDR1 DFQATT, CDR2 SNEGSKA (reference sequence). This CDR3 has 14 amino acids. The CDR3 DNA sequence: TGCAGTGCTAGGGCCTTCTTAGCGGCCTACGAGCAGTACTTC. It codes for CSARAFLAAYEQYF.

This chain uses TRBV7-2 with TRBJ2-1; 8 bases are shared with TRBD1. Germline CDR1 is SGHTA and CDR2 is FQGNSA. The CDR3 is made up of 15 amino acids. Unmatched junction bases numbered 4, after V lost 4 bases and J lost 2 bases. The CDR3 reads CASSWRTGPYNEQFF. CDR3 sequence (DNA): TGTGCCAGCAGCTGGCGGACAGGGCCCTACAATGAGCAGTTCTTC.

The chain is built from TRBV29-1 and TRBJ2-6; D not resolved. Per germline, CDR1 SQVTM and CDR2 ANQGSEA. V lost 3 bases and J 0 bases, leaving 3 bases between the germline ends. This CDR3 comprises 13 residues. The CDR3 sequence: CSVDNSGANVLTF. Here the CDR3 DNA reads TGCAGCGTTGATAACTCTGGGGCCAACGTCCTGACTTTC.

The gene calls are TRBV7-9 and TRBJ2-3; D is perhaps TRBD2 (5 bases). Germline lookup yields CDR1 SEHNR and CDR2 FQNEAQ (reference sequence). The germline V and J ends were trimmed by 3 bases and 0 bases, with 10 bases remaining between them. The CDR3 contains 15 residues. The CDR3 region has the DNA TGTGCCAGCAGCTTGACGGGGTCAAGCACAGATACGCAGTATTTT. It is translated as CASSLTGSSTDTQYF.

This clonotype occurred a few times. The chain carries TRBV5-8 and TRBJ1-1, with a possible D match to TRBD1 (6 bases). Per germline, CDR1 SGHTS and CDR2 YDEGEE. The CDR3 is 14 amino acids. Trimming took 4 bases from V and 6 from J, leaving 16 bases between them. The DNA for the CDR3 is TGTGCCAGCAGCCGGAGGGGGGGGAAGGCTGAAGCTTTCTTT. This codes for CASSRRGGKAEAFF.

This clonotype has ten or more counts. The gene calls are TRBV9 and TRBJ2-3; no firm D call. CDR3 length equals 12 residues. The germline CDR1 and CDR2 sequences are SGDLS and YYNGEE. V was trimmed by 4 bases and J by 6 bases, leaving 9 bases between them. CDR3 DNA sequence: TGTGCCAGCAGCCGATGGCAGGATACGCAGTATTTT. It encodes CASSRWQDTQYF.

This clonotype was seen more than once but under ten times. V is TRBV6-2 or TRBV6-3 and J is TRBJ2-1; 7 bases line up with TRBD2. V lost 6 bases, J lost 7 bases, and 6 bases stayed unmatched. Germline V gives CDR1 MNHEY, CDR2 SVGEGT. The CDR3 consists of 13 residues. CDR3 nucleotides: TGTGCCAGCAGGGTGGCTAGCGGAAATGAGCAGTTCTTC. Its translation is CASRVASGNEQFF.

V is TRBV21-1 and J is TRBJ1-2. TRBV21-1 is termed a pseudogene. CDR3 length: 16 residues. DNA of the CDR3: TGTGCCAGCAGCAAAAGGACCCTCAAGGAGAACTATGGCTACACCTTC. This encodes CASSKRTLKENYGYTF.

This clonotype was seen more than once but under ten times. The chain joins TRBV6-5 to TRBJ1-6; a weak D match, TRBD1 (5 bases). The CDR3 sequence is 15 residues long. V lost 2 bases, J lost 11 bases, and 16 bases lay in between. Germline CDR1 and CDR2: MNHEY and SVGAGI. CDR3 residues: CASSYTRGGGAPLHF. CDR3 nucleotides: TGTGCCAGCAGTTACACCCGTGGCGGGGGGGCACCCCTCCACTTT.

The table lists this clonotype with many counts. V gene TRBV7-9 combines with J gene TRBJ2-2, with 7 bases lining up with TRBD1. The CDR3 is 15 amino acids. The V gene end was trimmed by 5 bases and the J gene end by 1 base; junction bases not matched to a gene: 4. Germline values: CDR1 SEHNR, CDR2 FQNEAQ (reference sequence). The CDR3 sequence: CASSQRDRNTGELFF. Written as DNA, the CDR3 is TGTGCCAGCAGCCAACGGGACAGGAACACCGGGGAGCTGTTTTTT. The complete variable domain, with remaining parts taken from reference TRBV7-9 and TRBJ2-2, reads DTGVSQNPRHKITKRGQNVTFRCDPISEHNRLYWYRQTLGQGPEFLTYFQNEAQLEKSRLLSDRFSAERPKGSFSTLEIQRTEQGDSAMYLCASSQRDRNTGELFFGEGSRLTVL.

This clonotype was seen ten or more times. The CDR3 region has the DNA TGTGCCAGTAGTGGGATCCTGAGGGATGGCTACACCTTC. Protein product: CASSGILRDGYTF. The V gene is TRBV19, the J gene TRBJ1-2; D unclear. Trimming cost V 5 bases and J 6 bases, with 13 bases left between them. Germline V gene data show CDR1 as LNHDA and CDR2 as SQIVND (reference sequence). CDR3 size: 13 residues.

On this clonotype itself: Germline is not matched at one junction end, which may reflect a read error. The genes are TRBV20-1 and TRBJ2-3, with D uncertain. Germline CDR1 and CDR2: DFQATT and SNEGSKA (reference sequence). The CDR3 consists of 12 residues. In DNA form, the CDR3 reads TGCGGTGCTGCTCGGGGCACAGATACGCAGTATTTT. Amino acids: CGAARGTDTQYF.

The gene calls are TRBV6-1 and TRBJ1-5; unclear D gene. This CDR3 is built from 15 residues. Germline V CDR1 and CDR2: MNHNS, SASEGT. The ends were cut back, 2 bases at V and 2 bases at J, with 10 bases in the middle. The chain's CDR3 is CASSETPGGNQPQHF. DNA for the CDR3: TGTGCCAGCAGTGAAACCCCAGGCGGCAATCAGCCCCAGCATTTT.

This clonotype was recorded many times. The chain joins TRBV6-1 to TRBJ2-1, with 11 bases lining up with TRBD2. V lost 8 bases, J lost 7 bases, and 4 bases stayed unmatched. The CDR3 is 13 residues long. In germline, CDR1 is MNHNS, CDR2 SASEGT. Here the CDR3 reads CASAGTSGNEQFF. The CDR3 DNA reads as TGTGCCAGCGCCGGGACTAGCGGTAATGAGCAGTTCTTC.

J is TRBJ2-3 and V is TRBV7-2; TRBD1 matches at 8 bases. V gave up 5 bases and J gave up 8 bases; unmatched junction bases: 15. In germline, CDR1 is SGHTA, CDR2 FQGNSA. The CDR3 is 16 amino acids. This CDR3 reads CASSPRWGQVGGTQYF. Here the CDR3 DNA reads TGTGCCAGCAGCCCGAGATGGGGACAGGTGGGCGGTACGCAGTATTTT.

This clonotype has just a few counts. The genes are TRBV9 and TRBJ2-1; TRBD2 matches 8 bases. The germline CDR1 and CDR2 sequences are SGDLS and YYNGEE. The CDR3 covers 15 residues. After removal of 0 bases from V and 7 bases from J, the junction contained 6 bases not matched to a gene. In DNA form, the CDR3 reads TGTGCCAGCAGCGTAGGGGGACGGGAGGGGAATGAGCAGTTCTTC. The encoded protein is CASSVGGREGNEQFF.

This clonotype occurred many times. V usage is TRBV7-9 and J usage is TRBJ2-7; D call uncertain. Germline-derived CDR1 and CDR2 are SEHNR and FQNEAQ (reference sequence). The CDR3 spans 12 residues. V was shortened by 0 bases and J by 6 bases, with 6 bases between the two germline ends. The CDR3 sequence: CASSLASPEQYF. The CDR3 nucleotides read TGTGCCAGCAGCTTAGCGTCCCCCGAGCAGTACTTC. Combining the CDR3 with reference TRBV7-9 and TRBJ2-7 gives the whole variable domain DTGVSQNPRHKITKRGQNVTFRCDPISEHNRLYWYRQTLGQGPEFLTYFQNEAQLEKSRLLSDRFSAERPKGSFSTLEIQRTEQGDSAMYLCASSLASPEQYFGPGTRLTVT.

In this sample, this clonotype is medium-sized (0.01 to 0.1%). The chain has TRBV7-2 and TRBJ2-5, with 10 bases lining up with TRBD2. This CDR3 comprises 16 residues. Germline V gives CDR1 SGHTA, CDR2 FQGNSA. With V trimmed by 6 bases and J by 2 bases, 9 bases remained unmatched. Here the CDR3 DNA reads TGTGCCAGCAGACAAAAGCGGGAGGGCCCTCAAGAGACCCAGTACTTC. Translation gives CASRQKREGPQETQYF.

The chain's CDR3 is CASSRGDRATDTQYF. CDR3 sequence (DNA): TGTGCCAGCAGCCGGGGGGATCGGGCAACAGATACGCAGTATTTT. V is TRBV7-2 and J is TRBJ2-3; 7 bases align to TRBD2. The CDR3 runs 15 residues. The V gene end was trimmed by 5 bases and the J gene end by 3 bases; junction bases not matched to a gene: 8. Looked up from germline, CDR1 is SGHTA and CDR2 is FQGNSA.

The chain couples TRBV6-4 to TRBJ2-2; D is unclear. Germline-derived CDR1 and CDR2 are MRHNA and SNTAGT. The CDR3 contains 15 residues. V was cut by 2 bases and J by 2 bases, with 9 bases left in between. CDR3 DNA: TGTGCCAGCAGTGACCAGCCAGGAAACACCGGGGAGCTGTTTTTT. Amino acid sequence: CASSDQPGNTGELFF.

This clonotype appeared a single time. The rearrangement joins TRBV7-2 to TRBJ2-7; 9 nucleotides agree with TRBD2. The V gene's germline CDR1 is SGHTA and CDR2 FQGNSA. V dropped 6 bases and J dropped 3; count of bases not matched to a gene: 6. The CDR3 consists of 14 residues. The CDR3 loop is CASSHRTSVYEQYF. For the CDR3, the DNA is TGTGCCAGCAGTCATAGGACTAGCGTCTACGAGCAGTACTTC. The full variable domain, with the rest looked up from reference TRBV7-2 and TRBJ2-7, is GAGVSQSPSNKVTEKGKDVELRCDPISGHTALYWYRQSLGQGLEFLIYFQGNSAPDKSGLPSDRFSAERTGGSVSTLTIQRTQQEDSAVYLCASSHRTSVYEQYFGPGTRLTVT.

V usage is TRBV12-3 or TRBV12-4 and J usage is TRBJ2-7, with unresolved D. V dropped 5 bases and J dropped 3 bases, with 17 bases sitting between them. CDR3 length: 15 residues. CDR3 nucleotide sequence: TGTGCCAGCAGTCCCGCCGGGCGATACTTCTACGAGCAGTACTTC. Encoded protein: CASSPAGRYFYEQYF.

In this sample, this clonotype turned up many times. Germline is not matched at one junction end, which may reflect a read error. This chain connects TRBV7-7 to TRBJ2-2; D gene unclear. Germline V lookup: CDR1 SSHAT, CDR2 FNYEAQ (reference sequence). The CDR3 extends over 13 amino acids. The CDR3 nucleotides are TGTGCTAGCAGCTTGTCTTCGATGGGGGAGCTGTTTTTT. Amino acids: CASSLSSMGELFF.

This clonotype has a handful of counts. The chain combines TRBV21-1 with TRBJ2-5. TRBV21-1 is an annotated pseudogene. The CDR3 is 15 amino acids. The CDR3 DNA reads TGTGCCAGCAGCAAACCACGGGCAGGATCGGAGACCCAGTACTTC. Residues: CASSKPRAGSETQYF.

This clonotype was counted ten times or more. The chain employs TRBV20-1 and TRBJ2-5; 10 positions agree with TRBD2. V shed 1 base and J 5 bases; nucleotides not matched to a gene: 13. In germline, CDR1 is DFQATT, CDR2 SNEGSKA (reference sequence). The length of the CDR3 is 17 residues. Written as DNA, the CDR3 is TGCAGTGCTAGAGCATTCCAAGCGGGAGGGCCGCCCGAGACCCAGTACTTC. Its protein product is CSARAFQAGGPPETQYF.

The chain carries TRBV3-1 and TRBJ1-2; the match to TRBD1 covers 8 bases. The CDR3 covers 13 residues. Germline CDR1 is LGHDT and CDR2 is YNNKEL (reference sequence). V lost 2 bases to trimming and J lost 6 bases; unmatched junction nucleotides: 2. In DNA form, the CDR3 reads TGTGCCAGCAGCCAACCGACAGGGGATGGCTACACCTTC. Amino acid sequence: CASSQPTGDGYTF.

The chain combines TRBV6-6 with TRBJ1-1; unclear D gene. The CDR3 spans 13 residues. The V gene lost 2 bases and the J gene lost 0 bases, with 4 bases spanning the gap. Germline V CDR1 and CDR2: MNHNY, SVGAGI (reference sequence). The chain's CDR3 is CASSYKVNTEAFF. The CDR3 DNA sequence: TGTGCCAGCAGTTACAAGGTGAACACTGAAGCTTTCTTT.

This clonotype was picked up many times. The rearrangement uses TRBV4-1 and TRBJ1-1; D unresolved. Germline V lookup: CDR1 MGHRA, CDR2 YSYEKL. V lost 3 bases and J lost 7, with 18 bases in between. CDR3 size: 15 residues. The DNA of the CDR3 is TGCGCCAGCAGCCACCCGGCGAGGGATCAGGTTGAAGCTTTCTTT. Its translation: CASSHPARDQVEAFF.

This clonotype was observed many times. This chain joins TRBV4-1 and TRBJ2-3; a weak D match, TRBD2 (5 bases). V lost 1 base to trimming and J lost 2 bases, with 16 bases between them. The CDR3 consists of 17 residues. Germline-derived CDR1 and CDR2 are MGHRA and YSYEKL. The CDR3 DNA follows: TGCGCCAGCAGCCAAGCCAGTTTTGATAGCGTCACAGATACGCAGTATTTT. Translation: CASSQASFDSVTDTQYF.